This is a list of T cell receptor beta chains from one sample in a study of early T cells in non-severe SARS-CoV-2 infection. From the 5' RACE reads, TCRdb called clonotypes with MiXCR, one entry per CDR3 protein. The sample records some 73,000 distinct CDR3 sequences, approximately 12% being singletons. Material: whole blood. These receptors came from an adult who was a healthcare worker with PCR-confirmed SARS-CoV-2 infection or an uninfected control (not recorded which). The CDR3 runs from the conserved cysteine through the conserved F or W. The order of the fields is clone size, J gene, D gene, V gene, CDR3 length, CDR3 protein, CDR3 DNA. The D gene is left open where the match is weak. Clone size is given for some rows only: seen once, a few or many times, or a class if the clone is expanded.

clone size: .; J gene: TRBJ2-5; D gene: TRBD2; V gene: TRBV12-3/TRBV12-4; CDR3 length: 14; CDR3 protein: CASSLAGLAETQYF; CDR3 DNA: TGTGCCAGCAGTTTAGCGGGACTAGCCGAGACCCAGTACTTC
clone size: many; J gene: TRBJ1-2; D gene: TRBD1; V gene: TRBV28; CDR3 length: 14; CDR3 protein: CASLPRGHSYGYTF; CDR3 DNA: TGTGCCAGTCTCCCGAGGGGGCATAGCTATGGCTACACCTTC
clone size: many; J gene: TRBJ2-5; D gene: .; V gene: TRBV20-1; CDR3 length: 13; CDR3 protein: CSATRDIQETQYF; CDR3 DNA: TGCAGTGCTACCAGGGACATACAAGAGACCCAGTACTTC
clone size: .; J gene: TRBJ2-2; D gene: TRBD2; V gene: TRBV20-1; CDR3 length: 17; CDR3 protein: CSASSGTSGTNTGELFF; CDR3 DNA: TGCAGTGCCTCCTCCGGGACTAGCGGGACGAACACCGGGGAGCTGTTTTTT
clone size: many; J gene: TRBJ2-1; D gene: .; V gene: TRBV30; CDR3 length: 16; CDR3 protein: CAWSEGFSSSYNEQFF; CDR3 DNA: TGTGCCTGGAGTGAGGGGTTTTCGAGCTCCTACAATGAGCAGTTCTTC
clone size: .; J gene: TRBJ2-1; D gene: TRBD1; V gene: TRBV4-1; CDR3 length: 15; CDR3 protein: CASSQEPTGVNEQFF; CDR3 DNA: TGCGCCAGCAGCCAAGAACCGACAGGGGTCAATGAGCAGTTCTTC
clone size: .; J gene: TRBJ1-3; D gene: .; V gene: TRBV29-1; CDR3 length: 15; CDR3 protein: CSVSTDSYSGNTIYF; CDR3 DNA: TGCAGCGTCAGTACTGACTCCTACTCTGGAAACACCATATATTTT
clone size: many; J gene: TRBJ2-7; D gene: TRBD2; V gene: TRBV5-1; CDR3 length: 16; CDR3 protein: CASSLAASGRSYEQYF; CDR3 DNA: TGCGCCAGCAGCTTGGCCGCCAGCGGGAGGTCCTACGAGCAGTACTTC
clone size: few; J gene: TRBJ1-2; D gene: .; V gene: TRBV9; CDR3 length: 13; CDR3 protein: CASSGQGQYGYTF; CDR3 DNA: TGTGCCAGCAGCGGGCAAGGACAGTATGGCTACACCTTC
clone size: few; J gene: TRBJ2-7; D gene: .; V gene: TRBV7-8; CDR3 length: 14; CDR3 protein: CASSLDGSDYEQYF; CDR3 DNA: TGTGCCAGCAGCTTAGACGGGAGTGACTACGAGCAGTACTTC
clone size: many; J gene: TRBJ2-2; D gene: .; V gene: TRBV29-1; CDR3 length: 15; CDR3 protein: CSAHPGGVGTGELFF; CDR3 DNA: TGCAGCGCTCACCCAGGCGGGGTAGGCACCGGGGAGCTGTTTTTT
clone size: .; J gene: TRBJ1-1; D gene: TRBD1; V gene: TRBV29-1; CDR3 length: 13; CDR3 protein: CSARQGLGTEAFF; CDR3 DNA: TGCAGCGCAAGACAGGGGTTGGGCACTGAAGCTTTCTTT
clone size: .; J gene: TRBJ2-3; D gene: .; V gene: TRBV20-1; CDR3 length: 12; CDR3 protein: CSARIAPDTQYF; CDR3 DNA: TGCAGTGCTAGGATAGCCCCAGATACGCAGTATTTT
clone size: .; J gene: TRBJ2-1; D gene: TRBD1; V gene: TRBV7-3; CDR3 length: 13; CDR3 protein: CASSLNRGNEQFF; CDR3 DNA: TGTGCCAGCAGCTTAAACAGGGGGAATGAGCAGTTCTTC
clone size: .; J gene: TRBJ2-7; D gene: .; V gene: TRBV10-3; CDR3 length: 12; CDR3 protein: CAISPAGDEQYF; CDR3 DNA: TGTGCCATCAGCCCGGCGGGCGACGAGCAGTACTTC
clone size: .; J gene: TRBJ1-6; D gene: .; V gene: TRBV28; CDR3 length: 11; CDR3 protein: CASSLRGPLHF; CDR3 DNA: TGTGCCAGCAGCCTGAGAGGGCCCCTCCACTTT
clone size: few; J gene: TRBJ1-1; D gene: .; V gene: TRBV6-2/TRBV6-3; CDR3 length: 14; CDR3 protein: CASSYGQLNTEAFF; CDR3 DNA: TGTGCCAGCAGTTACGGACAGCTTAACACTGAAGCTTTCTTT